Reported below is one T cell receptor (beta chain). The CDR3 is made up of 13 amino acids. Trimming shortened V by 1 base and J by 3 bases, and 7 bases separated the two germline ends. Germline CDR1 SGHRS, CDR2 YFSETQ. Repertoires were generated with immunoSEQ multiplex PCR, while TCRdb's copy carries only in-frame clones and drops some. Of 95,000 to 150,000 clones listed, around 88% are singletons. The sample belongs to a study of blood T cell repertoires in COVID-19. The receptor was derived from a human donor in a cohort sampled during active COVID-19. Sequencing was performed on peripheral blood. The chain combines TRBV5-1 with TRBJ2-5; D is ambiguous. The CDR3 protein is CASSLQSEETQYF. Written as DNA, the CDR3 is TGCGCCAGCAGCTTGCAGTCAGAAGAGACCCAGTACTTC. Using reference TRBV5-1 and TRBJ2-5 for the parts outside the CDR3, the full variable domain is KAGVTQTPRYLIKTRGQQVTLSCSPISGHRSVSWYQQTPGQGLQFLFEYFSETQRNKGNFPGRFSGRQFSNSRSEMNVSTLELGDSALYLCASSLQSEETQYFGPGTRLLVL.